This T cell receptor beta chain was found in a study of beta chain features in type 1 diabetes. Whole-study findings and limits: All four CD4+ subsets from Type 1 diabetes patients carried moderately but significantly shorter TCRB CDR3s.

CDR3 size: 16 residues. V shed 5 bases and J shed 3 bases, with 16 bases lying between them. The V gene's germline CDR1 is SGHVS and CDR2 FNYEAQ. On this clone itself: Its antigen remains unidentified.

Expressed TCRB transcripts were sequenced because the entire RNA isolate underwent reverse transcription. The repertoire was sequenced with immunoSEQ multiplex PCR; TCRdb's copy has only in-frame clones and lacks some. Of approximately 58,000 clones in the sample, 50% to 75% are singletons; the top ten hold approximately 0.3%. The source material was stem cell memory CD4+ T cells from blood. J is TRBJ2-2 and V is TRBV7-6; D possibly corresponds to TRBD2 (6 bases). This clonotype was sampled from a woman between 25 and 40 years old with type 1 diabetes. In DNA form, the CDR3 reads TGTGCCAGCAGCCCAGCGGCCGGAGGGTACACCGGGGAGCTGTTTTTT. It specifies CASSPAAGGYTGELFF.